This T cell receptor (beta chain) was profiled in a study of cytomegalovirus exposure and HLA in healthy donors. Notes on this clone: Its antigen remains unidentified.

Overall study results and limits: Whilst most TCR sequences proved rare, a subset of public TCRs occurred across many donors. There were around 160 TCR beta chains listed as cytomegalovirus-associated. A subsequent analysis found that TCR clusters from the first cohort also tended to co-occur in the 110 or so validation repertoires, with around 94% of cluster scores above 0.

Profiled with immunoSEQ multiplex PCR; TCRdb holds only in-frame clones, not every one. The data hold more than 150,000 clones, with about 80% observed a single time. The sequenced sample was PBMCs. This receptor was taken from a woman aged 18 to 35 in good health and CMV-seropositive.

The CDR3 loop reads CSVKTGLSNQPQHF. The CDR3 DNA reads as TGCAGCGTAAAAACAGGGCTTAGCAATCAGCCCCAGCATTTT. This chain joins TRBV29-1 and TRBJ1-5; D perhaps matches TRBD1 (6 bases). Germline CDR1 is SQVTM and CDR2 is ANQGSEA. The V and J ends lost 6 bases and 0 bases respectively, with 12 bases between them. CDR3 size: 14 residues. The full variable domain, rest sourced from reference TRBV29-1 and TRBJ1-5, is SAVISQKPSRDICQRGTSLTIQCQVDSQVTMMFWYRQQPGQSLTLIATANQGSEATYESGFVIDKFPISRPNLTFSTLTVSNMSPEDSSIYLCSVKTGLSNQPQHFGDGTRLSIL.